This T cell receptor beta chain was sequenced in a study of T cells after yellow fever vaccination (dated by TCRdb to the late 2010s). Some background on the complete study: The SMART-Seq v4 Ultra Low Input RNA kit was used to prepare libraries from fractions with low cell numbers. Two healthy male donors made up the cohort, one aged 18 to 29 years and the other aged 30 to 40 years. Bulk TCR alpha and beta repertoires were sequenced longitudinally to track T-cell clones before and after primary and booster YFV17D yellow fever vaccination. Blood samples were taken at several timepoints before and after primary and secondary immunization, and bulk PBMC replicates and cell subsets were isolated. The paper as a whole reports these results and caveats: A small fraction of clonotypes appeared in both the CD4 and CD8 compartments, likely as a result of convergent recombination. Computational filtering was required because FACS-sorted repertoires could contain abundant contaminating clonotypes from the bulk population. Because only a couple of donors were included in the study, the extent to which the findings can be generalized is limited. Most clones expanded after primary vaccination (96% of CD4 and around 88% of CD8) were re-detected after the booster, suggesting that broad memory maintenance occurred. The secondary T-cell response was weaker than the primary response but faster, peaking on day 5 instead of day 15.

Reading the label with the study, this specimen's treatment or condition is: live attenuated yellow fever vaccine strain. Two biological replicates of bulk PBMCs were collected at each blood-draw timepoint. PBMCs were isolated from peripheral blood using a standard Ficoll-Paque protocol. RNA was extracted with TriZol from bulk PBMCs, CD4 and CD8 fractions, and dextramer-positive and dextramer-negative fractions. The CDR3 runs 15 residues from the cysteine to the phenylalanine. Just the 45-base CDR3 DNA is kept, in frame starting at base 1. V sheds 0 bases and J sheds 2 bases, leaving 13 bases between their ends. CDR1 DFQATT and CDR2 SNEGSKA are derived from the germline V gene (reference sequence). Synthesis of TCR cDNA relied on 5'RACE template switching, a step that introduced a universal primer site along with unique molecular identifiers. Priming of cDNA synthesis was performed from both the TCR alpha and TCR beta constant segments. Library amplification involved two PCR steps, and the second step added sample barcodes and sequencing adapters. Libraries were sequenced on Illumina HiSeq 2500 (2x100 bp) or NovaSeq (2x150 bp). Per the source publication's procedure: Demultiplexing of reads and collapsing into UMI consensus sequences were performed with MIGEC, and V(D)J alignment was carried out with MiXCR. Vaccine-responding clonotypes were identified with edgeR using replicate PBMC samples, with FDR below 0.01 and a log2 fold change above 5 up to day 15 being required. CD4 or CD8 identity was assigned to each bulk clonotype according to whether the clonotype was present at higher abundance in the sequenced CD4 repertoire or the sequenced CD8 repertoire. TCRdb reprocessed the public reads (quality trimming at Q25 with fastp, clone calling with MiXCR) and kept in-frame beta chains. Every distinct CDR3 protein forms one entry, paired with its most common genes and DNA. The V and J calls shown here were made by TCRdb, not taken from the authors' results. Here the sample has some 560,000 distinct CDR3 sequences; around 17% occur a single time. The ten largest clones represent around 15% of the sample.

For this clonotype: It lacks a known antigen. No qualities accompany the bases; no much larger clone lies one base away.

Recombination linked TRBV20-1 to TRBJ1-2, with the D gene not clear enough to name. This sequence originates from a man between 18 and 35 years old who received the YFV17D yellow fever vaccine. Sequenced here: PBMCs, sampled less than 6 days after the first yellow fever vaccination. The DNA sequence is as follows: TGCAGTGCTAGAGATCCCGTTGGGCCAAACTATGGCTACACCTTC. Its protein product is CSARDPVGPNYGYTF.